A single T cell receptor beta chain is shown here with its context. The germline CDR1 and CDR2 sequences are MDHEN and SYDVKM. The CDR3 runs 14 residues. The V and J ends lost 7 bases and 4 bases, in that order; junction bases with no gene match: 7. The data originate from a study of blood T cell repertoires in COVID-19. Study-level information: PBMCs, B-cell-depleted T cells, or T cells provided the cDNA or gDNA that made up the material.

Study processing details: Estimates of nucleated cell counts were drawn from the amplification of reference gene primers. Only in-frame clones appear in the TCRdb table, and some are missing; sequencing was by immunoSEQ multiplex PCR. That table furnishes V, J and clone size, whereas the DNA furnished D and trimming. Of 130,000 to 150,000 clones detected, more than 75% appear once; the ten largest clones hold 1.2%. Enrolled through a virtual design, the participants were between about 18 and 100 years of age and came from roughly 22 US areas. Assignment of participants to cohorts was predicated upon participant-reported clinical history.

The V call is TRBV28, the J call TRBJ1-5, with 7 bases fitting TRBD1. The material sequenced was PBMCs or T cells enriched from blood (not recorded which). The TCR comes from a woman in her twenties or thirties with acute COVID-19. CDR3 DNA: TGTGCCAGCACCGGAGGACAGGTTAATCAGCCCCAGCATTTT. It codes for CASTGGQVNQPQHF.